The rows below give T cell receptor beta chains drawn from one sample of a study of cytomegalovirus exposure and HLA in healthy donors. Here immunoSEQ multiplex PCR was the method, and the copy in TCRdb shows in-frame clones only, minus some. The sample consists of 100,000 to 150,000 clones, roughly 80% of them appearing once. The material sequenced was PBMCs. The source of these receptors is a woman in her 40s in good health and CMV-seronegative. Each CDR3 is given with its conserved first and last residue. D genes are given only for firm matches. For some rows the clone size is stated as once, few or many, or as a class when expanded; others skip it.

>TRBV9|-|14|TRBJ1-6|once
CASSVLTDNSPLHF
TGTGCCAGCAGCGTATTGACAGATAATTCACCCCTCCACTTT
>TRBV7-9|-|12|TRBJ2-7|-
CASSLLGTPQYF
TGTGCCAGCAGCTTATTAGGGACACCTCAGTACTTC
>TRBV4-3|-|15|TRBJ2-2|-
CASSQAVPGTGELFF
TGCGCCAGCAGCCAAGCTGTTCCGGGAACCGGGGAGCTGTTTTTT
>TRBV19|-|13|TRBJ2-7|-
CASSIDQWTSLYF
TGTGCCAGTAGTATAGATCAATGGACAAGTCTGTACTTC
>TRBV7-2|-|14|TRBJ2-1|once
CASSLAFRGNEQFF
TGTGCCAGCAGCTTAGCCTTTAGGGGCAATGAGCAGTTCTTC
>TRBV15|-|16|TRBJ2-1|-
CATSRSRGEGSPEQFF
TGTGCCACCAGCAGATCCCGGGGTGAAGGATCGCCGGAGCAGTTCTTC
>TRBV6-1|-|13|TRBJ2-3|once
CASIKDSLGTQYF
TGTGCCAGCATCAAGGACAGCCTAGGTACGCAGTATTTT
>TRBV5-1|-|15|TRBJ2-1|-
CASSLTRSSYNEQFF
TGCGCCAGCAGCTTAACACGCAGCTCCTACAATGAGCAGTTCTTC
>TRBV25-1|-|14|TRBJ2-3|-
CASSKGASTDTQYF
TGTGCCAGCAGTAAAGGGGCTAGCACAGATACGCAGTATTTT
>TRBV29-1|TRBD2|14|TRBJ2-7|once
CSAVYREGGYEQYF
TGCAGCGCCGTCTACCGGGAGGGGGGCTACGAGCAGTACTTC
>TRBV9|TRBD2|16|TRBJ2-5|-
CASSVGAGGPQETQYF
TGTGCCAGCAGCGTAGGGGCGGGGGGCCCCCAGGAGACCCAGTACTTC
>TRBV6-1|-|15|TRBJ2-2|once
CASSWTAGLTGELFF
TGTGCCAGCAGCTGGACAGCCGGGCTCACCGGGGAGCTGTTTTTT
>TRBV13|TRBD2|16|TRBJ2-2|-
CASSLSTSGRTGELFF
TGTGCCAGCAGCTTGTCGACTAGCGGGAGAACCGGGGAGCTGTTTTTT
>TRBV13|TRBD1|14|TRBJ2-7|-
CASSLGTGPYEQYF
TGTGCCAGCAGCTTGGGGACAGGACCCTACGAGCAGTACTTC
>TRBV2|TRBD2|15|TRBJ2-2|-
CASRGTSGNTGELFF
TGTGCCAGCAGGGGGACTAGCGGGAACACCGGGGAGCTGTTTTTT
>TRBV15|-|15|TRBJ2-1|-
CATSRESSVYNEQFF
TGTGCCACCAGCAGAGAGTCTAGCGTCTACAATGAGCAGTTCTTC
>TRBV5-1|TRBD1|14|TRBJ2-7|few
CASSLGQGSYEQYF
TGCGCCAGCAGCCTCGGACAGGGATCCTACGAGCAGTACTTC
>TRBV4-3|-|16|TRBJ2-6|few
CASSKSGGSGANVLTF
TGCGCCAGCAGCAAATCTGGAGGCTCTGGGGCCAACGTCCTGACTTTC
>TRBV18|-|15|TRBJ2-6|-
CASSSTDSGANVLTF
TGTGCCAGCTCATCGACAGACTCTGGGGCCAACGTCCTGACTTTC
>TRBV5-1|TRBD2|15|TRBJ2-2|-
CASSLDAGGHGELFF
TGCGCCAGCAGCTTGGACGCGGGAGGGCACGGGGAGCTGTTTTTT
>TRBV11-2|-|11|TRBJ2-2|-
CASELGGELFF
TGTGCCAGCGAGCTAGGCGGGGAGCTGTTTTTT
>TRBV14|-|12|TRBJ2-1|-
CASQWGANEQFF
TGTGCCAGCCAGTGGGGAGCCAATGAGCAGTTCTTC
>TRBV7-2|-|14|TRBJ2-3|-
CASSPEGGGDTQYF
TGTGCCAGCAGCCCAGAAGGAGGTGGAGATACGCAGTATTTT